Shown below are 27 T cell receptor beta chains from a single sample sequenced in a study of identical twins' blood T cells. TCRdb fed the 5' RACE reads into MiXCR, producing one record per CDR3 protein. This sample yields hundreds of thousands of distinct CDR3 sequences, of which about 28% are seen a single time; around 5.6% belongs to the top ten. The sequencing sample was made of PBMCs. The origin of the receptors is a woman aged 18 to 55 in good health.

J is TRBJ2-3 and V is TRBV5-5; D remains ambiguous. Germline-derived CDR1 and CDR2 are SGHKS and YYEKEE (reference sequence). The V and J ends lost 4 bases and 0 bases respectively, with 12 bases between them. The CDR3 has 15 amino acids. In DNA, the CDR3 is TGTGCCAGCAGCCGCTCGGGTCGCAGCACAGATACGCAGTATTTT. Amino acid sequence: CASSRSGRSTDTQYF.

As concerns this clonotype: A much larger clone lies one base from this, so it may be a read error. CDR3 loop: CASGSYGGGMNTEAFF. In nucleotides, the CDR3 is TGTGCCAGCGGCTCCTACGGGGGAGGGATGAACACTGAAGCTTTCTTT. The chain combines TRBV5-6 with TRBJ1-1; TRBD1 might be the D (5 bases). Trimming removed 7 bases at V and 0 bases at J, with 19 bases between. The CDR3 is 16 residues long. Germline CDR1 reads SGHDT; CDR2 reads YYEEEE.

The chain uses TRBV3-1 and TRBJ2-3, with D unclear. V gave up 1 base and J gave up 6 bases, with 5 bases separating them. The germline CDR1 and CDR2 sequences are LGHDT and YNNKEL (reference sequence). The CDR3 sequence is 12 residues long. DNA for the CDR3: TGTGCCAGCAGCCAAGCATCTGATACGCAGTATTTT. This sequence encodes CASSQASDTQYF.

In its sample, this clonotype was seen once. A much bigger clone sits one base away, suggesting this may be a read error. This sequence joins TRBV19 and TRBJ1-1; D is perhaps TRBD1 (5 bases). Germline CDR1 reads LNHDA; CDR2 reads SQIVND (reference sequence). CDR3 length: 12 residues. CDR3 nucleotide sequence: TGTGCCAGTACGGGACGAGGCACTGGAGCTTTCTTT. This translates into CASTGRGTGAFF.

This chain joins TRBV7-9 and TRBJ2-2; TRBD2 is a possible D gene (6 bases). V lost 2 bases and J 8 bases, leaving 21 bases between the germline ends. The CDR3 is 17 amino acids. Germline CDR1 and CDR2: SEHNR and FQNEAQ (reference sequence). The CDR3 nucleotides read TGTGCCAGCAGCTTAATTTCTCCGGAGGGCCTTACAGGGGAGCTGTTTTTT. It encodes CASSLISPEGLTGELFF.

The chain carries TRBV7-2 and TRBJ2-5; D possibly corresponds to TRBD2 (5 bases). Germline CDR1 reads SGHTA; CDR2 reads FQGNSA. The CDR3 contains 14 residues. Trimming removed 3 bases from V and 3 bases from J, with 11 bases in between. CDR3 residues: CASSFRTPEETQYF. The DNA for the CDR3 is TGTGCCAGCAGCTTCAGGACTCCGGAAGAGACCCAGTACTTC.

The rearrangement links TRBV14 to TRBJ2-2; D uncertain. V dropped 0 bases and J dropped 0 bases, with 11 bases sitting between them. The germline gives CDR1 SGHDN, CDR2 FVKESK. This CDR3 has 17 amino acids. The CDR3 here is CASSQDRKVSNTGELFF. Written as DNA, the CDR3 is TGTGCCAGCAGCCAAGATCGAAAGGTCTCGAACACCGGGGAGCTGTTTTTT.

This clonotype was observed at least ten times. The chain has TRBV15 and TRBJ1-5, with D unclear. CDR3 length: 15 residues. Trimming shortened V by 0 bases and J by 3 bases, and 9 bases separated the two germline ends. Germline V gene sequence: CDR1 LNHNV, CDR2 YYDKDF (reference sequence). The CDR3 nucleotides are TGTGCCACCAGCAGAGATTCGGGCAACAATCAGCCCCAGCATTTT. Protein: CATSRDSGNNQPQHF.

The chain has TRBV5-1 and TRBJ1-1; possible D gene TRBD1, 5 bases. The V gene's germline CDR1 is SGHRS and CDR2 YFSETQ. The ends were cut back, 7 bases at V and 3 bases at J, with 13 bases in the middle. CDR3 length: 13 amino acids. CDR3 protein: CASGWGTDTEAFF. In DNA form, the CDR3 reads TGCGCCAGCGGTTGGGGCACGGACACTGAAGCTTTCTTT.

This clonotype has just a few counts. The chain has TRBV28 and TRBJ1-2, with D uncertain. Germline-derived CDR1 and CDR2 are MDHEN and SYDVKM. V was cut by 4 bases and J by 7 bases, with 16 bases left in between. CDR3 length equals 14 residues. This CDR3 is CASSSSPVFGGYTF. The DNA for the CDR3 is TGTGCCAGCAGTTCTAGTCCGGTGTTTGGTGGCTACACCTTC.

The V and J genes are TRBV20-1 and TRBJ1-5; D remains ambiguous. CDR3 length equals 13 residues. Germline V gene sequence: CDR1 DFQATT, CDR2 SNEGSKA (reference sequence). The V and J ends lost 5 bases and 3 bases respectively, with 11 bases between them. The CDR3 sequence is CSALLGANQPQHF. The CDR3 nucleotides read TGCAGTGCTCTCCTGGGAGCCAATCAGCCCCAGCATTTT.

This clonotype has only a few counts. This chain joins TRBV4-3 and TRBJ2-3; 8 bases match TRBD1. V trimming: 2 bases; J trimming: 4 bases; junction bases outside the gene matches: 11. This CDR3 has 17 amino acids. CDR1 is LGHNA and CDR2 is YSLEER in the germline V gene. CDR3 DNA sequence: TGCGCCAGCAGCCAAAATTATCGGGACAGGTATTCAGATACGCAGTATTTT. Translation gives CASSQNYRDRYSDTQYF.

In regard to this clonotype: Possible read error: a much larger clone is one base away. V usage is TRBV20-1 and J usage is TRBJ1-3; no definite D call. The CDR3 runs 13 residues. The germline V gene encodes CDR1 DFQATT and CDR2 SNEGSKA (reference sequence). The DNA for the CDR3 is TGCAGTGCTAGAGATCTCTCTGGAAGCACCATATATTTT. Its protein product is CSARDLSGSTIYF.

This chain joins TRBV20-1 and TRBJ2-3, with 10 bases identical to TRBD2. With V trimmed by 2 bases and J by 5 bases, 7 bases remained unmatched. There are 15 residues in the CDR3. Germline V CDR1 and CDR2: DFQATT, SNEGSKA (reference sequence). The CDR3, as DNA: TGCAGTGCTAGACCTCTAGCGGGAGCGGTAGATACGCAGTATTTT. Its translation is CSARPLAGAVDTQYF.

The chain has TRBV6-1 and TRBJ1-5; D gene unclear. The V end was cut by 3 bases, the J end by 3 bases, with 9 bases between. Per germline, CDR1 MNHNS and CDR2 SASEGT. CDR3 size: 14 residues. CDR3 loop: CASSDRSYNQPQHF. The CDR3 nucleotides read TGTGCCAGCAGTGATCGGAGTTACAATCAGCCCCAGCATTTT.

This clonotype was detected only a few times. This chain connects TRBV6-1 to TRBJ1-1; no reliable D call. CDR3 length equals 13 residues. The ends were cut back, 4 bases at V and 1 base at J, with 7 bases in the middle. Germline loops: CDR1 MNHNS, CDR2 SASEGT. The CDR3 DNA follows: TGTGCCAGCAGTGCCTCAGGGAACACTGAAGCTTTCTTT. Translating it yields CASSASGNTEAFF.

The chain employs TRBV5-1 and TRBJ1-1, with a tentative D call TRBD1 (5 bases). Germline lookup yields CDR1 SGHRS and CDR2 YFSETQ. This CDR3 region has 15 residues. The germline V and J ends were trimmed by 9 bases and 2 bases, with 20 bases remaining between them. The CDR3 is CATGRGDRVNTEAFF. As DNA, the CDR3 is TGCGCCACCGGGAGAGGGGATCGGGTCAACACTGAAGCTTTCTTT.

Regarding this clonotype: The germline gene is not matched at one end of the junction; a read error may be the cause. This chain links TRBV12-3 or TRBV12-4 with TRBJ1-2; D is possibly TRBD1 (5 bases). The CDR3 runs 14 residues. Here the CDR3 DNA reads TGTGCCAGCGGTTTATTGGACACAAGAAATGGCTACACCTTC. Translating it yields CASGLLDTRNGYTF.

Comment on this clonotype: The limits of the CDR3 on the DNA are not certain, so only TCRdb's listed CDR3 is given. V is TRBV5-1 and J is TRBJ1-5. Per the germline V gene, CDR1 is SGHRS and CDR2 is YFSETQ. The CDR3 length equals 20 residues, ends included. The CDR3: CARLNHLISPSILVMGLKHF.

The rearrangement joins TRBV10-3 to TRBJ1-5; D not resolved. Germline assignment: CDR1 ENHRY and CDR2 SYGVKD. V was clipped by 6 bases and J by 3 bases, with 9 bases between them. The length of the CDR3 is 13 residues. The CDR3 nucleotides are TGTGCCATCAGAAGCGTGCCCAATCAGCCCCAGCATTTT. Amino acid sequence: CAIRSVPNQPQHF.

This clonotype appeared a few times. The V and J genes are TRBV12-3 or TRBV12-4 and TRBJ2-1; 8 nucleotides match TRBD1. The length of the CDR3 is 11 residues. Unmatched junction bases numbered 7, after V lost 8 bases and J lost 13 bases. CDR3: CASRLGQGQFF. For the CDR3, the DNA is TGTGCCAGCCGCCTTGGACAGGGACAGTTCTTC.

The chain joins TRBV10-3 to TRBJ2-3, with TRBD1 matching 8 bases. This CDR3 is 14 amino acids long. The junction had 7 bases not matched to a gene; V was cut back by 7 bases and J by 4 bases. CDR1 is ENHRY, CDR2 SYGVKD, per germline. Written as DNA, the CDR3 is TGTGCCATCACCTGGACAGGGCGGCCAGATACGCAGTATTTT. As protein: CAITWTGRPDTQYF.

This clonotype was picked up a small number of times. The CDR3 nucleotides read TGTGCCAGCAGCCGGGACATAAACGACGAGCAGTACTTC. Amino acids: CASSRDINDEQYF. This sequence joins TRBV7-2 and TRBJ2-7, with D perhaps TRBD1 (6 bases). The germline V and J ends were trimmed by 5 bases and 5 bases, with 13 bases remaining between them. This CDR3 spans 13 amino acids. Germline CDR1 is SGHTA and CDR2 is FQGNSA.

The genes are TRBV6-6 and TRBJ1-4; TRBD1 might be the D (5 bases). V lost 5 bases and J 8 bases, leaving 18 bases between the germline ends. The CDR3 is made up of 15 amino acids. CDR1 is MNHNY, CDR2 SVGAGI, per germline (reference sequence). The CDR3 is CASSPPWGVEEKLFF. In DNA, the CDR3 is TGTGCCAGCAGTCCCCCGTGGGGGGTAGAGGAAAAACTGTTTTTT.

The chain's CDR3 is CASSDEEGGRTDTQYF. The DNA of the CDR3 is TGTGCCAGCAGTGACGAAGAGGGAGGACGCACAGATACGCAGTATTTT. The chain combines TRBV6-4 with TRBJ2-3; D is perhaps TRBD2 (6 bases). From germline, CDR1 is MRHNA and CDR2 SNTAGT. The CDR3 covers 16 residues. V was pared by 2 bases and J by 1 base, with 13 bases between.

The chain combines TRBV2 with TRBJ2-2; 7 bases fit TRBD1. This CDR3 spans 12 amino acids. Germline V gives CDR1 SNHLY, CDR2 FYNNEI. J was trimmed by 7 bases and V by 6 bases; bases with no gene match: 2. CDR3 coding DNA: TGTGCCAGCAGGGGGACAGTCGGGGAGCTGTTTTTT. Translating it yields CASRGTVGELFF.

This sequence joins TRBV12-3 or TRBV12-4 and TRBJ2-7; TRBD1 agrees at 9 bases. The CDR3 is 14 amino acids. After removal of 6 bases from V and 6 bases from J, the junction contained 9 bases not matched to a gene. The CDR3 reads CASRPTGGRGEQYF. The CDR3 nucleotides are TGTGCCAGCAGGCCTACAGGGGGCCGAGGCGAGCAGTACTTC.